These T cell receptor beta chains were read from a single sample in a study of naive CD8 T cells in extremely preterm neonates. Method: immunoSEQ multiplex PCR; TCRdb's copy keeps in-frame clones and lacks some. The profile shows 6,000 to 9,000 clones, about 98% of them singletons. The sequencing input was naive CD8+ T cells from blood. These receptor sequences come from a human donor in good health. The CDR3 runs from the conserved cysteine through the conserved F or W. D genes are given only for firm matches. Expanded clones get a size class; other rows say once, few or many, or leave the size out.

>NA|TRBV13|NA|TRBJ2-1|13
CASSLDGDNEQFF
TGTGCCAGCAGCTTAGACGGGGACAATGAGCAGTTCTTC
>TRBD2|TRBV10-2|NA|TRBJ2-7|15
CASSEGGLAGDEQYF
TGCGCCAGCAGTGAAGGCGGGCTAGCGGGAGACGAGCAGTACTTC
>TRBD1|TRBV7-2|NA|TRBJ1-5|16
CASSLTGGYSNQPQHF
TGTGCCAGCAGCCTTACAGGGGGCTATAGCAATCAGCCCCAGCATTTT
>TRBD1|TRBV28|NA|TRBJ1-4|17
CASSLFADRGRAEKLFF
TGTGCCAGCAGTTTATTCGCTGACAGGGGCCGTGCTGAAAAACTGTTTTTT
>NA|TRBV19|NA|TRBJ2-7|11
CASREGYEQYF
TGTGCCAGTAGGGAGGGTTACGAGCAGTACTTC
>NA|TRBV6-1|NA|TRBJ2-7|10
CASDRGEQYF
TGTGCCAGCGACCGCGGAGAGCAGTACTTC
>NA|TRBV5-4|NA|TRBJ2-3|16
CASSLEGGSLTDTQYF
TGTGCCAGCAGCTTGGAAGGGGGAAGTTTGACGGATACGCAGTATTTT
>TRBD1|TRBV27|NA|TRBJ1-1|13
CASSPDRGAEAFF
TGTGCCAGCAGTCCGGACAGGGGAGCTGAAGCTTTCTTT
>NA|TRBV4-1|NA|TRBJ2-7|14
CASSPVAGPYEQYF
TGCGCCAGCAGCCCCGTGGCGGGACCCTACGAGCAGTACTTC
>TRBD2|TRBV9|NA|TRBJ2-5|18
CASSVRDRGLAGDDTQYF
TGTGCCAGCAGCGTCCGGGACAGGGGACTAGCGGGAGATGATACCCAGTACTTC
>NA|TRBV7-2|NA|TRBJ2-7|11
CASSSRGEQYF
TGTGCCAGCAGCTCTAGGGGCGAGCAGTACTTC
>TRBD2|TRBV10-2|NA|TRBJ2-1|19
CASSDPLAGALASYNEQFF
TGCGCCAGCAGTGACCCACTAGCGGGAGCTCTCGCCTCCTACAATGAGCAGTTCTTC
>TRBD2|TRBV6-5|NA|TRBJ2-1|14
CASKITGGDNEQFF
TGTGCCAGCAAGATTACGGGGGGGGATAATGAGCAGTTCTTC
>NA|TRBV5-8|NA|TRBJ1-2|14
CASSLRGGVYGYTF
TGTGCCAGCAGCTTGCGGGGGGGGGTCTATGGCTACACCTTC
>NA|TRBV20-1|NA|TRBJ1-1|10
CSAPQGEAFF
TGCAGTGCGCCTCAGGGGGAAGCTTTCTTT
>TRBD2|TRBV5-1|NA|TRBJ2-1|16
CASSLEPSGTYNEQFF
TGCGCCAGCAGCTTGGAGCCTAGCGGGACCTACAATGAGCAGTTCTTC
>NA|TRBV29-1|NA|TRBJ2-5|15
CSVEDSRQPEETQYF
TGCAGCGTTGAAGATTCGAGGCAGCCCGAAGAGACCCAGTACTTC
>NA|TRBV11-2|NA|TRBJ2-7|13
CASSREVSYEQYF
TGTGCCAGCAGCCGAGAGGTTTCCTACGAGCAGTACTTC
>TRBD1|TRBV6-6|NA|TRBJ1-2|14
CASSPTGGREGYTF
TGTGCCAGCAGTCCCACAGGGGGCCGGGAGGGCTACACCTTC
>NA|TRBV5-1|NA|TRBJ1-1|15
CASSPGGGPNTEAFF
TGCGCCAGCAGCCCGGGGGGGGGTCCGAACACTGAAGCTTTCTTT
>NA|TRBV30|NA|TRBJ2-7|12
CAWTNDMAEQYF
TGTGCCTGGACTAACGACATGGCCGAGCAGTACTTC
>NA|TRBV27|NA|TRBJ2-7|13
CASSLTGWYEQYF
TGTGCCAGCAGTTTGACAGGCTGGTACGAGCAGTACTTC
>NA|TRBV6-5|NA|TRBJ2-7|12
CASSRAGDEQYF
TGTGCCAGCAGTCGGGCCGGGGACGAGCAGTACTTC
>NA|TRBV30|once|TRBJ2-3|13
CAWSVGVADTQYF
TGTGCCTGGAGTGTGGGAGTGGCAGATACGCAGTATTTT
>NA|TRBV2|NA|TRBJ2-1|16
CASSEWVGVSYNEQFF
TGTGCCAGCAGTGAATGGGTGGGAGTATCTTACAATGAGCAGTTCTTC
>TRBD1|TRBV23-1|NA|TRBJ2-3|17
CASSRRDRGRETDTQYF
TGCGCCAGCAGTCGACGCGACAGGGGGCGCGAGACAGATACGCAGTATTTT
>NA|TRBV6-5|NA|TRBJ2-3|13
CASSPQVTDTQYF
TGTGCCAGCAGCCCTCAGGTCACAGATACGCAGTATTTT
>NA|TRBV19|NA|TRBJ2-1|13
CASTQGSYNEQFF
TGTGCCAGTACCCAGGGGTCCTACAATGAGCAGTTCTTC
>NA|TRBV5-1|NA|TRBJ2-3|14
CASSPYRGTDTQYF
TGCGCCAGCAGCCCATACCGGGGCACAGATACGCAGTATTTT
>TRBD2|TRBV4-1|NA|TRBJ2-1|15
CASSFTSGPYNEQFF
TGCGCCAGCAGCTTTACTAGCGGACCCTACAATGAGCAGTTCTTC
>NA|TRBV30|NA|TRBJ1-5|13
CAWSVGDNQPQHF
TGTGCCTGGAGTGTAGGAGATAATCAGCCCCAGCATTTT
>NA|TRBV4-1|NA|TRBJ1-1|13
CASSQPNVAEAFF
TGCGCCAGCAGCCAACCCAACGTAGCTGAAGCTTTCTTT
>NA|TRBV2|NA|TRBJ1-2|12
CASSTRERGYTF
TGTGCCAGCAGTACCCGGGAGCGTGGCTACACCTTC
>TRBD1|TRBV5-4|NA|TRBJ1-2|13
CASSPTGNYGYTF
TGTGCCAGCAGCCCGACAGGGAACTATGGCTACACCTTC
>TRBD2|TRBV28|NA|TRBJ2-7|16
CASSLLAGVGGYEQYF
TGTGCCAGCAGTTTATTAGCGGGAGTAGGTGGCTACGAGCAGTACTTC
>NA|TRBV19|NA|TRBJ2-1|15
CASSIAGSSYNEQFF
TGTGCCAGTAGTATAGCCGGGAGTTCCTACAATGAGCAGTTCTTC
>TRBD1|TRBV19|NA|TRBJ2-1|15
CATLPDRGTYNEQFF
TGTGCCACCCTTCCCGACAGGGGGACCTACAATGAGCAGTTCTTC
>NA|TRBV9|NA|TRBJ1-5|14
CASSVESENQPQHF
TGTGCCAGCAGCGTAGAATCGGAGAATCAGCCCCAGCATTTT
>NA|TRBV4-1|NA|TRBJ2-1|16
CASSHPDILDYNEQFF
TGCGCCAGCAGCCACCCTGACATACTGGACTACAATGAGCAGTTCTTC
>NA|TRBV27|NA|TRBJ2-1|12
CASRQGGNEQFF
TGTGCCAGCAGGCAGGGGGGCAATGAGCAGTTCTTC
>NA|TRBV10-3|NA|TRBJ2-1|13
CAIKESSYNEQFF
TGTGCCATCAAAGAGAGCTCCTACAATGAGCAGTTCTTC
>NA|TRBV28|NA|TRBJ1-2|15
CASRSFTGRGYGYTF
TGTGCCAGCAGGAGTTTTACAGGGCGAGGGTATGGCTACACCTTC
>TRBD2|TRBV6-6|NA|TRBJ2-1|16
CASSGAISGAYNEQFF
TGTGCCAGCAGTGGGGCTATTAGCGGGGCCTACAATGAGCAGTTCTTC
>NA|TRBV2|NA|TRBJ1-1|13
CASSLSLPREAFF
TGTGCCAGCAGTCTATCACTTCCCCGGGAAGCTTTCTTT
>NA|TRBV6-1|NA|TRBJ2-1|18
CASSELRTFHLGYNEQFF
TGTGCCAGCAGTGAACTCCGGACTTTCCACTTGGGCTACAATGAGCAGTTCTTC
>NA|TRBV9|NA|TRBJ2-1|16
CASSVKGGGAYNERFF
TGTGCCAGCAGCGTAAAGGGGGGAGGGGCCTACAATGAGCGGTTCTTC
>TRBD2|TRBV4-1|NA|TRBJ2-3|19
CASSHPSTASGPSTDTQYF
TGCGCCAGCAGCCACCCCTCAACGGCTAGCGGCCCTAGCACAGATACGCAGTATTTT
>NA|TRBV9|NA|TRBJ2-7|12
CASSATSNEQYF
TGTGCCAGCAGCGCGACTAGTAACGAGCAGTACTTC
>TRBD1|TRBV6-6|NA|TRBJ2-1|14
CASTRDSNYNEQFF
TGTGCCAGCACCCGGGACAGCAATTACAATGAGCAGTTCTTC
>TRBD1|TRBV4-1|NA|TRBJ2-7|17
CASSQGHGTGGVYEQYF
TGCGCCAGCAGCCAAGGCCACGGGACAGGGGGCGTCTACGAGCAGTACTTC
>TRBD1|TRBV6-6|NA|TRBJ2-7|15
CASSYYTDREAEQYF
TGTGCCAGCAGTTATTATACCGACAGGGAAGCCGAGCAGTACTTC
>NA|TRBV27|NA|TRBJ2-1|15
CASSSFESSYNEQFF
TGTGCCAGCAGTTCCTTCGAGAGCTCCTACAATGAGCAGTTCTTC